This T cell receptor (beta chain) was sequenced in a study of shared clonotypes between healthy human individuals. This clone was seen many times. The repertoire was sequenced with immunoSEQ multiplex PCR; TCRdb's copy has only in-frame clones and lacks some. The table shows 950,000 to 1,300,000 clones, with around 75% occurring only once. The source of this sequence is a man aged 18 to 29 in good health. Sample: memory CD4+ T cells sorted from blood. Sample subset: CD45RA-negative fraction.

The CDR3 coding sequence is TGTGCCAGCAGCGTAGACGCGGGAACCAGGGATACGCAGTATTTT. This translates into CASSVDAGTRDTQYF. The V call is TRBV9, the J call TRBJ2-3, with D possibly TRBD2 on 6 matching bases. The V end was cut by 0 bases, the J end by 6 bases, with 14 bases between. Germline V gene lookup returns CDR1 SGDLS and CDR2 YYNGEE. The CDR3 length is 15 residues.